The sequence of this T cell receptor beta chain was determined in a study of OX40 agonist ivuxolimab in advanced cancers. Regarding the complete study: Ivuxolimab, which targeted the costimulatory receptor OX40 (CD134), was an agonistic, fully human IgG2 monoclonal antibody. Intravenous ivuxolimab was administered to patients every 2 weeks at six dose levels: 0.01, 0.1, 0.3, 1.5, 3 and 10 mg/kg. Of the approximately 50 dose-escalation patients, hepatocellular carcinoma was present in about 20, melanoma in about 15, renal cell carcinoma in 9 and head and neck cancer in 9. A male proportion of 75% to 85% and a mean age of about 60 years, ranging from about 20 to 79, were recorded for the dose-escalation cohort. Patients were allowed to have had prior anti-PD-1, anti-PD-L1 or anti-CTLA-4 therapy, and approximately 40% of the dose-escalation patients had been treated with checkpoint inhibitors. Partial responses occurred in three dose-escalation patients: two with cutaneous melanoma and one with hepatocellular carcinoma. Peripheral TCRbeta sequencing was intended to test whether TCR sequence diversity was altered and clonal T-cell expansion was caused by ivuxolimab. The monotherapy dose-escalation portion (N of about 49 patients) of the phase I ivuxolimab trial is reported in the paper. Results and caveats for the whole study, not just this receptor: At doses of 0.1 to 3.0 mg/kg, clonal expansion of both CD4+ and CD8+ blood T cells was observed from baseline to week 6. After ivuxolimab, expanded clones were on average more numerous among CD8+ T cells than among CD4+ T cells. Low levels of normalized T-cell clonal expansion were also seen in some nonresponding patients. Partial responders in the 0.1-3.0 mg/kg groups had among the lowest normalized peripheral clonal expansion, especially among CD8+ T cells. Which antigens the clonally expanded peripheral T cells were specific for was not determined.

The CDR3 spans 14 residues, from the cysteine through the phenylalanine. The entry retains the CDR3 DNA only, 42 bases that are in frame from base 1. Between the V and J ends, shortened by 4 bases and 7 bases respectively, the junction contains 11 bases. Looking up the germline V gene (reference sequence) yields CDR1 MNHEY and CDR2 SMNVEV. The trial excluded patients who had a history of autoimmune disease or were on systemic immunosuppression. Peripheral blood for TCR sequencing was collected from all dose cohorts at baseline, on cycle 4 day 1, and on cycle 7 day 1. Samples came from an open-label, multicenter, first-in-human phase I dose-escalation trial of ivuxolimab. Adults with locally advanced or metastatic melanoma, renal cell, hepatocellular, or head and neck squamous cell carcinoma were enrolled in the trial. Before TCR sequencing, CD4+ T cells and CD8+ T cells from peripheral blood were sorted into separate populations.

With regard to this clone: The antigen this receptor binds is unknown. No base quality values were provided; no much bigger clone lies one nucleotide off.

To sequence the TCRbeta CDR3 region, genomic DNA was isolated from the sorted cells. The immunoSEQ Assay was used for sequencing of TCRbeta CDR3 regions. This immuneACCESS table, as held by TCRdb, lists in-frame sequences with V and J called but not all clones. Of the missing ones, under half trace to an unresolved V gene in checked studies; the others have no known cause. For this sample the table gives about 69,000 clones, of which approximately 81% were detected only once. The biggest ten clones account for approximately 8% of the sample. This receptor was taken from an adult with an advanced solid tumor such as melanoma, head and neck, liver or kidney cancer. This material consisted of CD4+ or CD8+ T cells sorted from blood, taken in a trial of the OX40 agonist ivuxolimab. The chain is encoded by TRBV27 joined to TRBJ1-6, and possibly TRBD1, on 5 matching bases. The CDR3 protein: CASSYEGRNSPLHF. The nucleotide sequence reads TGTGCCAGCAGTTATGAGGGGCGGAATTCACCCCTCCACTTT.